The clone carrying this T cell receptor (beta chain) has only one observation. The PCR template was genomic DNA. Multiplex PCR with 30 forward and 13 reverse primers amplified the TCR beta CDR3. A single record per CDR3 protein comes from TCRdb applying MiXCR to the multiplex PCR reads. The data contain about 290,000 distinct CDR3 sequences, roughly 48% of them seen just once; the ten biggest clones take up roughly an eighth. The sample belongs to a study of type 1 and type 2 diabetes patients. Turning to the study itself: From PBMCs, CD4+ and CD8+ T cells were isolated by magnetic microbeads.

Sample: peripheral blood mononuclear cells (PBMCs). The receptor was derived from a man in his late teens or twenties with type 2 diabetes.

CDR3 in DNA: TGCGCCAGCAGCCATCTTCCGGGACAGGGCTACGAGCAGTACTTC. Translated: CASSHLPGQGYEQYF. The chain uses TRBV4-1 and TRBJ2-7; TRBD1 matches 9 bases. After removal of 3 bases from V and 3 bases from J, the junction contained 6 bases not matched to a gene. From germline, CDR1 is MGHRA and CDR2 YSYEKL. The CDR3 is 15 residues long.